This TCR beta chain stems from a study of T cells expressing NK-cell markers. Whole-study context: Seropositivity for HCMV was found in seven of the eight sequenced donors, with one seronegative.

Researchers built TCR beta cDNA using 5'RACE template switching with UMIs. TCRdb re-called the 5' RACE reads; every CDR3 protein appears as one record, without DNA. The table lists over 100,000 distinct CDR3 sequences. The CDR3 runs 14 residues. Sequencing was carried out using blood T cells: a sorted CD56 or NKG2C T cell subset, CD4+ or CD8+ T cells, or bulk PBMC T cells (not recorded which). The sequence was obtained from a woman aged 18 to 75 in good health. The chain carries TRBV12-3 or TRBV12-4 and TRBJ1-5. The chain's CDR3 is CASSPAFGNQPQHF.